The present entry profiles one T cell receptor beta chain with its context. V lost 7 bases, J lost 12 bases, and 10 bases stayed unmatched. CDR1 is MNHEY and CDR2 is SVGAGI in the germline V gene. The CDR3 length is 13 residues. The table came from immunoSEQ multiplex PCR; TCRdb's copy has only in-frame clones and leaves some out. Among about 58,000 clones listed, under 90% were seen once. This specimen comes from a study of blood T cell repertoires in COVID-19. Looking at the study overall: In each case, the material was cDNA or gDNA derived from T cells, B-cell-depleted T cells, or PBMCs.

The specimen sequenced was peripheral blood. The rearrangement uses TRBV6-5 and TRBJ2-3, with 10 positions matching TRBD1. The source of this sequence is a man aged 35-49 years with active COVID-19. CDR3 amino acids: CASTSGDRGTQYF. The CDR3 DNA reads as TGTGCCAGCACCTCGGGGGACAGGGGTACCCAGTATTTT.